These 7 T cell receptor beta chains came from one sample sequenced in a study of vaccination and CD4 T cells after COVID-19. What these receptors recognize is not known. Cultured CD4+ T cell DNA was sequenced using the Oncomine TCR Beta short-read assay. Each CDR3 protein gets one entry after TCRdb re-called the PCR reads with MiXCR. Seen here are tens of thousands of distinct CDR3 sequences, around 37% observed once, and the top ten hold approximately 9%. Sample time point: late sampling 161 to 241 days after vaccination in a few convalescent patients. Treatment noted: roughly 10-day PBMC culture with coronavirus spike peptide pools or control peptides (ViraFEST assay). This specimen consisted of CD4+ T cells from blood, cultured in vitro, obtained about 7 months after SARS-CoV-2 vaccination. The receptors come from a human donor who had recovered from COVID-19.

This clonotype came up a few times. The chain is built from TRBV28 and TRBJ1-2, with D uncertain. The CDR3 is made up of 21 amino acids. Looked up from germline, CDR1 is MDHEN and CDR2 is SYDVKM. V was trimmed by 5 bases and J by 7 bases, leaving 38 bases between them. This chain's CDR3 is CASSPRYLVRERRVPNPGYTF. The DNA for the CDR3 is TGTGCCAGCAGTCCCCGGTATTTGGTGAGAGAGAGAAGAGTCCCAAATCCTGGCTACACCTTC.

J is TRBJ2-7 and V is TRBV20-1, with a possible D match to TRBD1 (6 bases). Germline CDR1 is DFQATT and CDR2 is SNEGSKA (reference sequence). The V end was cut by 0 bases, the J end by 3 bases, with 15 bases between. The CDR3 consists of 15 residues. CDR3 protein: CSARDLTQGGYEQYF. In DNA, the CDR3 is TGCAGTGCTAGAGATCTGACACAGGGTGGCTACGAGCAGTACTTC.

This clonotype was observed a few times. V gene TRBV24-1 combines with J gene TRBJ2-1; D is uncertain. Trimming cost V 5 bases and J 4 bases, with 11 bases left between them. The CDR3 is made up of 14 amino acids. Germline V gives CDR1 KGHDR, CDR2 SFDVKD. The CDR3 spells CATSGSRLYNEQFF. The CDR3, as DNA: TGTGCCACCAGTGGGTCGCGGCTATACAATGAGCAGTTCTTC.

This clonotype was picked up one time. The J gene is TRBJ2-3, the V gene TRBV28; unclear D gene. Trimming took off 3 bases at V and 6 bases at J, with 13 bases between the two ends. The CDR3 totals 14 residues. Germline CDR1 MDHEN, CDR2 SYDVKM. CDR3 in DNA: TGTGCCAGCAGTTTGGGCCCCTCATTGGATACGCAGTATTTT. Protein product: CASSLGPSLDTQYF.

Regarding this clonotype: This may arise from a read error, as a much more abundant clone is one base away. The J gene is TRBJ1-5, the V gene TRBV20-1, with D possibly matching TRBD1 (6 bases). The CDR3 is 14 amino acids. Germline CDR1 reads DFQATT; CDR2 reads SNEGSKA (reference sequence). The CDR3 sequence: CCASEGGRGQPQHF. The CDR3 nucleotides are TGCTGTGCTAGTGAGGGGGGACGGGGTCAGCCCCAGCATTTT.

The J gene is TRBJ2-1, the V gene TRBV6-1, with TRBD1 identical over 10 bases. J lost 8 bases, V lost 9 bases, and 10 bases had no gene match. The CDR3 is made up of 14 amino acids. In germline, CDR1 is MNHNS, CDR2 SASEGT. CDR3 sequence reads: CASQRQGAFYEQFF. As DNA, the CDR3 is TGTGCCAGTCAAAGACAGGGGGCGTTCTATGAGCAGTTCTTC.

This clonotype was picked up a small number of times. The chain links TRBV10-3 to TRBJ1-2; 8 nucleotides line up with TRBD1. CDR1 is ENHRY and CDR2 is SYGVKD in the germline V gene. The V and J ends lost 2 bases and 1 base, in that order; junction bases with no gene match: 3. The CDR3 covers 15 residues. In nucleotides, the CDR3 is TGTGCCATCAGTGAGGGGGGACAGGTTAACTATGGCTACACCTTC. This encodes CAISEGGQVNYGYTF.